The 15 T cell receptor beta chains listed next were all sequenced from one sample in a study of OX40 agonist ivuxolimab in advanced cancers. This table comes from immunoSEQ multiplex PCR, and its TCRdb copy is limited to in-frame clones, with some not included. The repertoire includes under 140,000 clones, around 90% of them detected once, and about 0.3% sits in the top ten. The specimen comprised CD4+ or CD8+ T cells sorted from blood, sampled in a trial of the OX40 agonist ivuxolimab. These receptors were taken from an adult with an advanced solid tumor such as melanoma, head and neck, liver or kidney cancer.

The chain combines TRBV2 with TRBJ2-7; TRBD2 matches at 10 bases. The CDR3 spans 15 residues. Germline values: CDR1 SNHLY, CDR2 FYNNEI. Trimming at V came to 5 bases and at J to 2 bases, leaving 6 bases not matched to a gene. DNA for the CDR3: TGTGCCAGCAGTTTGGGACTAGCGCAACCCTACGAGCAGTACTTC. This encodes CASSLGLAQPYEQYF. Based on the CDR3 plus reference TRBV2 and TRBJ2-7, the full variable domain is EPEVTQTPSHQVTQMGQEVILRCVPISNHLYFYWYRQILGQKVEFLVSFYNNEISEKSEIFDDQFSVERPDGSNFTLKIRSTKLEDSAMYFCASSLGLAQPYEQYFGPGTRLTVT.

The rearrangement joins TRBV11-2 to TRBJ1-5; D not certain. The CDR3 loop spans 13 amino acids. Germline values: CDR1 SGHAT, CDR2 FQNNGV. V gave up 0 bases and J gave up 6 bases, with 6 bases separating them. Written as DNA, the CDR3 is TGTGCCAGCAGCTTAGATCCCCGTCAGCCCCAGCATTTT. As protein: CASSLDPRQPQHF.

This clone was counted between two and nine times. The chain joins TRBV7-9 to TRBJ1-1; D gene ambiguous. This CDR3 has 12 residues. Trimming took 6 bases from V and 1 from J, leaving 6 bases between them. Germline assignment: CDR1 SEHNR and CDR2 FQNEAQ (reference sequence). Written as DNA, the CDR3 is TGTGCCAGCAGTTTTGCGAACACTGAAGCTTTCTTT. Encoded protein: CASSFANTEAFF.

This chain joins TRBV9 and TRBJ1-2, with 8 bases identical to TRBD1. The V gene's germline CDR1 is SGDLS and CDR2 YYNGEE. The J segment lost 6 bases and the V segment lost 2 bases, leaving 12 bases of the junction unmatched. The CDR3 covers 16 residues. The CDR3 DNA reads TGTGCCAGCAGCGTTACGACAGGGGCGAAGAGTGATGGCTACACCTTC. This encodes CASSVTTGAKSDGYTF.

This clone was counted a single time. V and J are TRBV7-3 and TRBJ2-1; the match to TRBD2 covers 10 bases. The CDR3 spans 15 residues. Germline values: CDR1 SGHTA, CDR2 FQGTGA. V lost 3 bases to trimming and J lost 9 bases; unmatched junction nucleotides: 8. In DNA, the CDR3 is TGTGCCAGCAGCTTGGGACTAGCGCGAGGAGGTGAGCAGTTCTTC. Translation gives CASSLGLARGGEQFF.

This clone was observed a handful of times. The DNA of the CDR3 is TGTGCCAGTAGTAAGGCCAAGGACGGCTTGGGGGTTTCACCCCTCCACTTT. Translating it yields CASSKAKDGLGVSPLHF. The chain uses TRBV19 and TRBJ1-6; D might be TRBD1 (5 bases). The CDR3 is made up of 17 amino acids. Trimming took 4 bases from V and 9 from J, leaving 22 bases between them. Germline loops: CDR1 LNHDA, CDR2 SQIVND (reference sequence).

The chain's CDR3 is CASSPGTSGSTDTQYF. The CDR3 DNA follows: TGCGCCAGCAGTCCTGGGACTAGCGGAAGCACAGATACGCAGTATTTT. The chain has TRBV10-2 and TRBJ2-3, with 11 positions matching TRBD2. Trimming took 5 bases from V and 0 from J; bases not matched to a gene: 4. Germline V gene data show CDR1 as WSHSY and CDR2 as SAAADI. The CDR3 has 16 residues.

The V gene is TRBV7-9, the J gene TRBJ1-4; D is undetermined. V lost 2 bases and J 7 bases, leaving 26 bases between the germline ends. Germline V CDR1 and CDR2: SEHNR, FQNEAQ (reference sequence). This CDR3 has 19 residues. In nucleotides, the CDR3 is TGTGCCAGCAGCTTACTCTCGGGAACATATGGGCAGGTAGCTGAAAAACTGTTTTTT. This translates into CASSLLSGTYGQVAEKLFF.

The V call is TRBV28, the J call TRBJ1-2; the D is unclear. Germline CDR1 and CDR2: MDHEN and SYDVKM. V dropped 4 bases and J dropped 5 bases, with 8 bases sitting between them. The CDR3 runs 12 residues. The CDR3 protein is CASSSNSYGYTF. In DNA form, the CDR3 reads TGTGCCAGCAGTTCTAATTCATATGGCTACACCTTC.

This chain links TRBV30 with TRBJ1-2; D unresolved. CDR1 GTSNPN and CDR2 SVGIG come from the germline V gene (reference sequence). The CDR3 runs 11 residues. The CDR3 sequence is CTQGSGYGYTF. CDR3 nucleotide sequence: TGTACCCAAGGCTCGGGGTATGGCTACACCTTC. The complete variable domain, with remaining parts taken from reference TRBV30 and TRBJ1-2, reads SQTIHQWPATLVQPVGSPLSLECTVEGTSNPNLYWYRQAAGRGLQLLFYSVGIGQISSEVPQNLSASRPQDRQFILSSKKLLLSDSGFYLCTQGSGYGYTFGSGTRLTVV.

Details on this clone: An end of the junction does not agree with germline; a read error may underlie this. The chain combines TRBV6-8 with TRBJ2-1; D unresolved. Looked up from germline, CDR1 is MNHGY and CDR2 is SAAAGT. The CDR3 contains 11 residues. The CDR3 DNA reads TGTGCCAGCAGTGAAGGATACGAGCGGTTCTTC. It yields the protein CASSEGYERFF.

This chain links TRBV12-5 with TRBJ2-1, with TRBD2 matching over 9 bases. The CDR3 is 16 amino acids. Per the germline V gene, CDR1 is LGHNT and CDR2 is FRNRAP. Trimming at V came to 3 bases and at J to 0 bases, leaving 3 bases not matched to a gene. CDR3 in amino acids: CASGFSSGSSYNEQFF. The CDR3 bases are TGTGCTAGTGGTTTTAGTAGCGGGAGCTCCTACAATGAGCAGTTCTTC.

Here the CDR3 reads CASRRSGDSTDTQYF. DNA for the CDR3: TGTGCCAGCAGACGGAGCGGGGATTCCACAGATACGCAGTATTTT. The V gene is TRBV27, the J gene TRBJ2-3; 7 bases map to TRBD2. CDR1 is MNHEY, CDR2 SMNVEV, per germline (reference sequence). This CDR3 spans 15 amino acids. V was pared by 6 bases and J by 2 bases, with 8 bases of the junction left unmatched.

This clone was detected a few times. This chain joins TRBV7-3 and TRBJ1-1; perhaps TRBD1 as D (6 bases). Germline CDR1 SGHTA, CDR2 FQGTGA. The CDR3 spans 15 residues. The V end was cut by 5 bases, the J end by 5 bases, with 18 bases between. The CDR3: CASSPLGGLGTEAFF. The CDR3 DNA sequence: TGTGCCAGCAGCCCGCTCGGGGGGCTAGGAACTGAAGCTTTCTTT.

This clone has just a few counts. The rearrangement joins TRBV5-1 to TRBJ2-6; D gene ambiguous. CDR1 SGHRS and CDR2 YFSETQ come from the germline V gene. The V and J ends lost 2 bases and 2 bases respectively, with 11 bases between them. This CDR3 is built from 16 residues. This CDR3 reads CASSLSTGPGANVLTF. The CDR3 nucleotides read TGCGCCAGCAGCTTATCGACGGGCCCTGGGGCCAACGTCCTGACTTTC.